This is a list of T cell receptor beta chains from one sample in a study of T-cell memory formation after mild COVID-19. TCRdb re-analysed the 5' RACE reads in MiXCR, keeping a single row per CDR3 protein. The table lists around 420,000 distinct CDR3 sequences, about 24% of them singletons. The sequenced material came from PBMCs or a T cell subset sorted from them (not recorded which). Source of these receptors: an adult woman who had mild COVID-19 (a few samples of this study predate the infection). Cell type and time point are not known. Each CDR3 is given with its conserved first and last residue. The D gene is left open where the match is weak. A clone size is listed for some rows: how often the clone was seen (once, few, many), or a class if it is expanded.

cdr3_nt	cdr3_aa	clone_size	v_call	d_call	j_call
TGCGCCAGCAGCTTGGAAGGGCTCAGCACTGAAGCTTTCTTT	CASSLEGLSTEAFF	NA	TRBV5-1	NA	TRBJ1-1
TGTGCCAGCAGCCGTACTAGCGGGATAGCCCAGTACTTC	CASSRTSGIAQYF	NA	TRBV5-5	TRBD2	TRBJ2-5
TGTGCCAGCAGCGGACCTAGCGGGTTCACAGATACGCAGTATTTT	CASSGPSGFTDTQYF	NA	TRBV9	TRBD2	TRBJ2-3
TGTGCCAGTAGTGGACCTAAGGGTGAAGCTTTCTTT	CASSGPKGEAFF	NA	TRBV19	NA	TRBJ1-1
TGTGCCAGCTCACCACCGAACAGGGCGAATGAAAAACTGTTTTTT	CASSPPNRANEKLFF	NA	TRBV18	NA	TRBJ1-4
TGCGCCAGCAGCTTGGCCTGGGCGTCGGGGACTGAAGCTTTCTTT	CASSLAWASGTEAFF	NA	TRBV5-1	NA	TRBJ1-1
TGTGCCAGCAGTTCGACAGGGATAGGGGTTTATCAGCCCCAGCATTTT	CASSSTGIGVYQPQHF	once	TRBV6-2/TRBV6-3	TRBD1	TRBJ1-5
TGTGCCAGCAGCTTTTGGGGGAGTCGGGCAGATACGCAGTATTTT	CASSFWGSRADTQYF	NA	TRBV5-8	NA	TRBJ2-3
TGCGCCAGCAGCCATCCCGCGGGGGGGGTCTCTACAGATACGCAGTATTTT	CASSHPAGGVSTDTQYF	NA	TRBV4-1	TRBD2	TRBJ2-3
TGTGCCAGCAGCTTACGGTCCCCACAGGTCTCGGCCTATGGCTACACCTTC	CASSLRSPQVSAYGYTF	few	TRBV7-2	NA	TRBJ1-2
TGTGCCAGCAGCCTTCAGACTAGCGGCTACGAGCAGTACTTC	CASSLQTSGYEQYF	NA	TRBV14	TRBD2	TRBJ2-7
TGCAGCGTTGAACAGGGGTCATATGCCGGGGAGCTGTTTTTT	CSVEQGSYAGELFF	few	TRBV29-1	NA	TRBJ2-2
TGTGCCAGCACCGTAGCGGGACTCACCGGGGAGCTGTTTTTT	CASTVAGLTGELFF	NA	TRBV12-3/TRBV12-4	TRBD2	TRBJ2-2
TGTGCCAGCAAAATTAACAGGGATTCCTATAATTCACCCCTCCACTTT	CASKINRDSYNSPLHF	many	TRBV27	NA	TRBJ1-6
TGTGCCAGCTCACCACGGCCCCAAGGGAACATTCAGTACTTC	CASSPRPQGNIQYF	NA	TRBV18	NA	TRBJ2-4
TGTGCCAGCTCGCAGGGACCGGGAACCCAGATTAAGGGGCAGTTCTTC	CASSQGPGTQIKGQFF	few	TRBV7-9	NA	TRBJ2-1
TGCAGCGTTGGGCTCCACAATGAGCAGTTCTTC	CSVGLHNEQFF	NA	TRBV29-1	NA	TRBJ2-1
TGTGCCAGCAACCCGGGACAGTTGAACACCGGGGAGCTGTTTTTT	CASNPGQLNTGELFF	NA	TRBV7-9	TRBD1	TRBJ2-2
TGTGCCAGCAGTCTAAGGGGACAGGGATTCGAGCAGTACTTC	CASSLRGQGFEQYF	NA	TRBV7-3	TRBD1	TRBJ2-7
TGTGCCAGCAGCTTAACCGGAGGGGACTATCGACAGTATTTT	CASSLTGGDYRQYF	few	TRBV7-3	TRBD2	TRBJ2-3
TGTGCCAGCAGTCTCCATCACAATGAGCAGTTCTTC	CASSLHHNEQFF	NA	TRBV7-9	NA	TRBJ2-1
TGTGCCAGCAGCTTAGACCCAACGGAGACCCAGTACTTC	CASSLDPTETQYF	few	TRBV11-3	NA	TRBJ2-5
TGCGCCAGCAGCTGGGTCCACCGGGACAATCCCTACGAGCAGTACTTC	CASSWVHRDNPYEQYF	few	TRBV5-1	NA	TRBJ2-7
TGTGCCAGCAGACCCGGGACAGGCTATCAGCCCCAGCATTTT	CASRPGTGYQPQHF	NA	TRBV12-3/TRBV12-4	TRBD1	TRBJ1-5
TGTGCCAGCTCACCACCGGTGAGAGGCGGTACGCAGCCCCAGCATTTT	CASSPPVRGGTQPQHF	NA	TRBV18	NA	TRBJ1-5
TGTGCCAGCAATCACAGGGGCTACGAGCAGTACTTC	CASNHRGYEQYF	NA	TRBV6-2/TRBV6-3	TRBD1	TRBJ2-7
TGCAGTGCTAGACAGGGGTTTAACACTGAAGCTTTCTTT	CSARQGFNTEAFF	NA	TRBV20-1	NA	TRBJ1-1
TGTGCCAGCAGCTTAGCCCAACTAGCGGGGAGTAGCACAGATACGCAGTATTTT	CASSLAQLAGSSTDTQYF	NA	TRBV7-6	TRBD2	TRBJ2-3
TGTGCCAGCAGTACGATGATGGGACAGGGCTATGGCTACACCTTC	CASSTMMGQGYGYTF	NA	TRBV12-3/TRBV12-4	TRBD1	TRBJ1-2
TGCGCCAGCAGCGCTGGAGGGACAGGGAACACCGGGGAGCTGTTTTTT	CASSAGGTGNTGELFF	NA	TRBV5-1	TRBD1	TRBJ2-2
TGTGCCAGCAGCTTAGAGCGTGGACTAGCCGAAGAGACCCAGTACTTC	CASSLERGLAEETQYF	few	TRBV7-9	TRBD2	TRBJ2-5
TGTGCCAGCAGCTTAGCTTCTGGAGGGCCCTACGAGCAGTACTTC	CASSLASGGPYEQYF	NA	TRBV7-9	NA	TRBJ2-7
TGCGCCAGCAGCTTGTATGAAGAGCAGTTCTTC	CASSLYEEQFF	many	TRBV5-1	NA	TRBJ2-1
TGTGCCAGCAGTCTAGGCGACTGGGGGAATGAAAAACTGTTTTTT	CASSLGDWGNEKLFF	NA	TRBV12-3/TRBV12-4	NA	TRBJ1-4
TGTGCCAGCAGTCCTAGTGCTGAAGCTTTCTTT	CASSPSAEAFF	NA	TRBV12-3/TRBV12-4	NA	TRBJ1-1
TGTGCCAGCACCCCCGGGACAGGGTGGAACACTGAAGCTTTCTTT	CASTPGTGWNTEAFF	few	TRBV14	TRBD1	TRBJ1-1
TGTGCCAGCTCCACCCAGCGGGCGAGCTACAATGAGCAGTTCTTC	CASSTQRASYNEQFF	NA	TRBV18	NA	TRBJ2-1
TGTGCCAGCAGCTTAGGGCAGTTCTCTGAAGCTTTCTTT	CASSLGQFSEAFF	NA	TRBV7-8	NA	TRBJ1-1
TGTGCCAGCGGGGACCTGACGGATTACCAAGAGACCCAGTACTTC	CASGDLTDYQETQYF	NA	TRBV25-1	NA	TRBJ2-5
TGTGCCAGCAGTCCAGGGGCAGGGGGTGGCTACACCTTC	CASSPGAGGGYTF	many	TRBV12-3/TRBV12-4	TRBD1	TRBJ1-2
TGCAGCGTTGAAGTGCAGGGGCTACTCAATGAGCAGTTCTTC	CSVEVQGLLNEQFF	few	TRBV29-1	NA	TRBJ2-1
TGTGCCAGCAGTTTATCTAGCGGGAGCTTGGTTGAGCAGTTCTTC	CASSLSSGSLVEQFF	few	TRBV27	TRBD2	TRBJ2-1
TGTGCCAGCAGTTTTTTCGGACAGGGAGGGTACGAGCAGTACTTC	CASSFFGQGGYEQYF	NA	TRBV12-3/TRBV12-4	NA	TRBJ2-7
TGTGCCAGCAGCTTTTCACGTAACACTGAAGCTTTCTTT	CASSFSRNTEAFF	many	TRBV7-6	NA	TRBJ1-1
TGTGCCAGCAGCTTCTATGCAGGGAATCAGCCCCAGCATTTT	CASSFYAGNQPQHF	NA	TRBV7-8	NA	TRBJ1-5
TGCAGCGTTGGTGGGGGACTAGTGAGAGAGCAGTACTTC	CSVGGGLVREQYF	NA	TRBV29-1	TRBD2	TRBJ2-7
TGTGCCAGCAGCACCCAACTAGCGGGGGGCAGCACAGATACGCAGTATTTT	CASSTQLAGGSTDTQYF	NA	TRBV5-6	TRBD2	TRBJ2-3
TGTGCCAGCAGTTGGGCGCTGGCGAACACTGAAGCTTTCTTT	CASSWALANTEAFF	few	TRBV12-3/TRBV12-4	NA	TRBJ1-1
TGTGCCAGCAGCTTGGATCCGCGGGACATGGGCACAGATACGCAGTATTTT	CASSLDPRDMGTDTQYF	NA	TRBV5-4	NA	TRBJ2-3
TGTGCCAGCAATCTTAGCGGGAGATCAGATACGCAGTATTTT	CASNLSGRSDTQYF	NA	TRBV12-3/TRBV12-4	TRBD2	TRBJ2-3
TGTGGCAGCAGCATCCAGGGACAGGGGGGCACCGGGGAGCTGTTTTTT	CGSSIQGQGGTGELFF	NA	TRBV9	TRBD1	TRBJ2-2
TGCAGCGTTGAACGAGGACGTTGGGAGACCCAGTACTTC	CSVERGRWETQYF	NA	TRBV29-1	NA	TRBJ2-5
TGCAGCGTTGGGACGGGCTATGGCTACACCTTC	CSVGTGYGYTF	NA	TRBV29-1	NA	TRBJ1-2
TGTGCCAGCAGCTCCGGGACAGGGGTGAGGGAGACCCAGTACTTC	CASSSGTGVRETQYF	NA	TRBV7-9	TRBD1	TRBJ2-5
TGCAGTGCTAGAGTAGCGGGGGGGCGCACAGATACGCAGTATTTT	CSARVAGGRTDTQYF	NA	TRBV20-1	TRBD2	TRBJ2-3
TGTGCCAGCAGCGTAACCCCGGGACGAGGGAACACTGAAGCTTTCTTT	CASSVTPGRGNTEAFF	NA	TRBV7-9	NA	TRBJ1-1
TGTGCCAGCAGCCAGACTAGCGGGAAGGATAGCGAGCAGTACTTC	CASSQTSGKDSEQYF	NA	TRBV3-1	TRBD2	TRBJ2-7
TGTGCCAGCAGCTTGGAGTCTAGCGGGGGTTACGAGCAGTACTTC	CASSLESSGGYEQYF	NA	TRBV5-6	TRBD2	TRBJ2-7